A selection of T cell receptor beta chains follows, all from one sample in a study of graft-versus-host responses after intestinal transplantation. Using immunoSEQ multiplex PCR, the repertoire was profiled, and TCRdb retains in-frame clones only, with some absent. The sample records some 48,000 clones, roughly 83% being singletons. The antigens for these receptors are not known. The material was unstimulated CD4+ T cells sorted from spleen or lymph node cells, obtained before transplant. Receptors were obtained from a human donor who was the organ donor for an intestinal transplant. The CDR3 runs from the conserved cysteine through the conserved F or W. A D gene is named only where the DNA matches it firmly. The size entry is marked missing in some rows and otherwise reads once, few, many or a size class.

>TRBJ2-5|-|TRBD2|TRBV6-9
TGTGCCAGCAGTCCTCCGGGACTAGCGGGAGAGACCCAGTACTTC
CASSPPGLAGETQYF
>TRBJ2-7|-|-|TRBV7-2
TGTGCCAGCAGCAAAGCGTCTGGGATCCCAACCTACGAGCAGTACTTC
CASSKASGIPTYEQYF
>TRBJ2-3|-|-|TRBV10-3
TGTGCCATCAGTCCACACAGCACAGATACGCAGTATTTT
CAISPHSTDTQYF
>TRBJ1-3|once|-|TRBV5-4
TGTGCCAGCAGCTTGGGGGGCTCTGGAAACACCATATATTTT
CASSLGGSGNTIYF
>TRBJ2-1|-|-|TRBV5-1
TGCGCCAGCAGCACCCAGGGGAGTCCCTACAATGAGCAGTTCTTC
CASSTQGSPYNEQFF
>TRBJ1-2|-|-|TRBV29-1
TGCAGCATTTCGGGAGAGGGAGTGTATGGCTACACCTTC
CSISGEGVYGYTF
>TRBJ2-7|few|TRBD2|TRBV9
TGTGCCAGCAGCGTAGATACCCCGGGACTAGCGAGGGACGAGCAGTACTTC
CASSVDTPGLARDEQYF
>TRBJ2-1|-|TRBD2|TRBV18
TGTGCCAGCTCACTGGCGATGGGACTAGCGGGAGCTAGCTCCTACAATGAGCAGTTCTTC
CASSLAMGLAGASSYNEQFF
>TRBJ2-3|-|-|TRBV4-3
TGCGCCAGCAGCCCCAAGATAGTGGGAGGAGGCACAGATACGCAGTATTTT
CASSPKIVGGGTDTQYF
>TRBJ1-2|-|-|TRBV6-5
TGTGCCAGCAGTGAAGGGTACTATGGCTACACCTTC
CASSEGYYGYTF
>TRBJ2-3|-|-|TRBV11-3
TGTGCCAGCAGCTTATGGGGGGGCACAGATACGCAGTATTTT
CASSLWGGTDTQYF
>TRBJ2-3|once|-|TRBV30
TGTGCCTGGAGTCTCAATCAGGGTTGGGGCACAGATACGCAGTATTTT
CAWSLNQGWGTDTQYF
>TRBJ2-5|-|-|TRBV20-1
TGCAGTGCTAGTCGGTCAGAGACCCAGTACTTC
CSASRSETQYF
>TRBJ2-5|-|-|TRBV9
TGTGCCAGCAGCGTAGGAGTAGTAACAACAGAGACCCAGTACTTC
CASSVGVVTTETQYF
>TRBJ2-3|-|TRBD2|TRBV15
TGTGCCACCAGCAGAGGGACTAGCGGGCCAGATACGCAGTATTTT
CATSRGTSGPDTQYF
>TRBJ1-3|-|-|TRBV30
TGTGCCTCTTCGGGCAGCTCTGGAAACACCATATATTTT
CASSGSSGNTIYF
>TRBJ2-5|-|TRBD2|TRBV4-3
TGCGCCAGCAGCCAAGGAAAGGTCCTAGCGGAAGAGACCCAGTACTTC
CASSQGKVLAEETQYF
>TRBJ1-5|-|TRBD1|TRBV5-8
TGTGCCAGCAGCTTGGAGACAGGGGGGCAGCCCCAGCATTTT
CASSLETGGQPQHF
>TRBJ1-2|-|-|TRBV5-5
TGTGCCAGCAGCCAGGGACGGCTGTATGGCTACACCTTC
CASSQGRLYGYTF
>TRBJ2-1|-|TRBD2|TRBV19
TGTGCCAGTACCCCCCGGGGACTAGCGGGGGCAGGAGAGCAGTTCTTC
CASTPRGLAGAGEQFF
>TRBJ2-3|-|TRBD2|TRBV5-1
TGCGCCAGCAGCTCGACTAGCGGGGGGGCCTTGGGGTCAGATACGCAGTATTTT
CASSSTSGGALGSDTQYF
>TRBJ2-3|-|-|TRBV5-4
TGTGCCAGCAGCCCGGTTAGCACAGATACGCAGTATTTT
CASSPVSTDTQYF
>TRBJ2-3|-|TRBD2|TRBV7-9
TGTGCCAGCAGGGGAGCGGGGGGGCTGGACACAGATACGCAGTATTTT
CASRGAGGLDTDTQYF
>TRBJ2-7|-|TRBD1|TRBV6-1
TGTGCCAGCAGGGACAGGAACTACGAGCAGTACTTC
CASRDRNYEQYF
>TRBJ2-2|-|-|TRBV7-9
TGTGCCAGCAGCTTAACTAGCAACACCGGGGAGCTGTTTTTT
CASSLTSNTGELFF
>TRBJ2-1|-|-|TRBV7-2
TGTGCCAGCAGCTTAGGACTAGTGGAGTTCTTC
CASSLGLVEFF
>TRBJ2-2|-|TRBD2|TRBV5-6
TGTGCCAGCAGCCCACCCCGGGGACTAGGGGCTGGCGGGGAGCTGTTTTTT
CASSPPRGLGAGGELFF
>TRBJ2-7|-|-|TRBV5-1
TGCGCCAGCAGCTTGTCCAGGGACGAGCAGTACTTC
CASSLSRDEQYF
>TRBJ1-1|-|-|TRBV5-4
TGTGCCAGCAGCTTACTCACAGGGTTTAACACTGAAGCTTTCTTT
CASSLLTGFNTEAFF
>TRBJ2-3|-|TRBD1|TRBV27
TGTGCCAGCAGTTTGCAGGGGGCTAACACAGATACGCAGTATTTT
CASSLQGANTDTQYF